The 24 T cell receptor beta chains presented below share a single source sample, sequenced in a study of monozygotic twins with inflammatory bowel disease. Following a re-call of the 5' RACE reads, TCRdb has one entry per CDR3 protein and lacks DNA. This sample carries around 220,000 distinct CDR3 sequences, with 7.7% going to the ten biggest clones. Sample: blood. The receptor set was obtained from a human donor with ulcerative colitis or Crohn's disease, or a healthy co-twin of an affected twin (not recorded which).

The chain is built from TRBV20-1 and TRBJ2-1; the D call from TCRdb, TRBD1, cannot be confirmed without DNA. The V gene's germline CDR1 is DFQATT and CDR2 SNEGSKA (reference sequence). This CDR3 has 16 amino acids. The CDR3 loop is CSARDAPAGAYNEQFF.

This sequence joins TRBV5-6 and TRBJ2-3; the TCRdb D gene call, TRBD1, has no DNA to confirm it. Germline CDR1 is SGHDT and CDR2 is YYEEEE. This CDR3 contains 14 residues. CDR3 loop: CASSPGVGTDTQYF.

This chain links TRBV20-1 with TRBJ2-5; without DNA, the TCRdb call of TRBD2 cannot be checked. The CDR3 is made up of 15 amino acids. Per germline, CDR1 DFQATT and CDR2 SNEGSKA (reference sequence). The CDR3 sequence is CSARGLAGGLETQYF.

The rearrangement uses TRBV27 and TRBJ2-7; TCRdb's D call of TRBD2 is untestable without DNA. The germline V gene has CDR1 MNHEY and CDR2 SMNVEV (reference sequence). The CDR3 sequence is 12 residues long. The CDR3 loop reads CASRYLGSEQYF.

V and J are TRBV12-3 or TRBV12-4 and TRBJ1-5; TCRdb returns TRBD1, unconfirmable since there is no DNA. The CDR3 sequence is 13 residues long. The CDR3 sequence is CASRGQGGQPQHF.

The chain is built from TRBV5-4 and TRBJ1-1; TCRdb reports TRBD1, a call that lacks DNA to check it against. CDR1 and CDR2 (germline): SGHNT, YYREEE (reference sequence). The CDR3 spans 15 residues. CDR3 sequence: CASSPKDAQGIEAFF.

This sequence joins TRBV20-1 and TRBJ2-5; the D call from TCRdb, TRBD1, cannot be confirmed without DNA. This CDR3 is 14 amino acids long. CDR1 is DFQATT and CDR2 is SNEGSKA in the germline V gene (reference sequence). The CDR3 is CSAREGGPVETQYF.

CDR3 protein: CASSPSGAATGELFF. The J gene is TRBJ2-2, the V gene TRBV7-3; checking the TCRdb D call of TRBD1 is not possible without DNA. The CDR3 length is 15 residues. Germline V lookup: CDR1 SGHTA, CDR2 FQGTGA.

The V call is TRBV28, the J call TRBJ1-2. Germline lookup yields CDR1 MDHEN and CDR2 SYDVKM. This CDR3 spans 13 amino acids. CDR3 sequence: CASSLERGSGYTF.

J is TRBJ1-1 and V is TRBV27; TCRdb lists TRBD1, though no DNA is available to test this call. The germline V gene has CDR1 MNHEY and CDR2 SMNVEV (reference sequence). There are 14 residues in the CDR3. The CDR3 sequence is CASCRGLSTAEAFF.

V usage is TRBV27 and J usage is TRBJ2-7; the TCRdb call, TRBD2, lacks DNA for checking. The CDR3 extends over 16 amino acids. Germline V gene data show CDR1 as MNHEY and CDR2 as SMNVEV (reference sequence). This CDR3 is CASSFSGGGLQYEQYF.

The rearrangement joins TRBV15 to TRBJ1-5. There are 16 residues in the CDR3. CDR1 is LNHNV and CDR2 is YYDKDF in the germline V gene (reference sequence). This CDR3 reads CATSRDRGSNNQPQHF.

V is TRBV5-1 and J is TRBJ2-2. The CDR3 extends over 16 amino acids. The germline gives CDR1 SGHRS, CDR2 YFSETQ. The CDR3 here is CASSLWSSANTGELFF.

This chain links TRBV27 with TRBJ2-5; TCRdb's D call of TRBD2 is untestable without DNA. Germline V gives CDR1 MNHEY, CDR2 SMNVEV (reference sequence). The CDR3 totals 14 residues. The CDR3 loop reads CATRGSGNQETQYF.

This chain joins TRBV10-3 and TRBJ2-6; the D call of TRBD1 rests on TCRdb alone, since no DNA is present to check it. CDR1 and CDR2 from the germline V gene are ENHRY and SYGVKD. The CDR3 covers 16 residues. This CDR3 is CAISGQGFSGANVLTF.

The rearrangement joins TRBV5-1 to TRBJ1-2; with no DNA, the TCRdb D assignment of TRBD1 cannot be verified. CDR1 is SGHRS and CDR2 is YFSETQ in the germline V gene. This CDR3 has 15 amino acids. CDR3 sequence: CASRMDRGPLLGYTF.

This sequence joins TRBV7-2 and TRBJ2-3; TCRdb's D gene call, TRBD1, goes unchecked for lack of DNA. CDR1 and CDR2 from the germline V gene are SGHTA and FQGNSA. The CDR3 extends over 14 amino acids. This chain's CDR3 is CASSFEGVTDTQYF. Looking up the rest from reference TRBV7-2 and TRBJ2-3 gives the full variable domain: GAGVSQSPSNKVTEKGKDVELRCDPISGHTALYWYRQSLGQGLEFLIYFQGNSAPDKSGLPSDRFSAERTGGSVSTLTIQRTQQEDSAVYLCASSFEGVTDTQYFGPGTRLTVL.

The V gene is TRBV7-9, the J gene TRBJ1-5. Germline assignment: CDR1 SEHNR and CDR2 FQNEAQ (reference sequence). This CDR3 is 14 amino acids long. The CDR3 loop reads CASSFGSLNQPQHF. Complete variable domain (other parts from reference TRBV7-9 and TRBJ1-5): DTGVSQNPRHKITKRGQNVTFRCDPISEHNRLYWYRQTLGQGPEFLTYFQNEAQLEKSRLLSDRFSAERPKGSFSTLEIQRTEQGDSAMYLCASSFGSLNQPQHFGDGTRLSIL.

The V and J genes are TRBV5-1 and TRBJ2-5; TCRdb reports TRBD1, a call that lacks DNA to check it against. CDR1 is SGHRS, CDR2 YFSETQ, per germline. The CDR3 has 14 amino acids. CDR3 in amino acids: CASSPGGRQETQYF.

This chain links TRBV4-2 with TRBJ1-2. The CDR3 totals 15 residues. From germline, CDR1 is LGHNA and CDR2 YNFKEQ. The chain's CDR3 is CASSRLRGPPLGYTF.

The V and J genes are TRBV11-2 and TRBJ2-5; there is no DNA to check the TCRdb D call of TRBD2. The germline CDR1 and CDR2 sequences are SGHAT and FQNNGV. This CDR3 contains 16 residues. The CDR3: CASSPSLAGGRGTQYF. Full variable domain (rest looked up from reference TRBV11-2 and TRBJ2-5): EAGVAQSPRYKIIEKRQSVAFWCNPISGHATLYWYQQILGQGPKLLIQFQNNGVVDDSQLPKDRFSAERLKGVDSTLKIQPAKLEDSAVYLCASSPSLAGGRGTQYFGPGTRLLVL.

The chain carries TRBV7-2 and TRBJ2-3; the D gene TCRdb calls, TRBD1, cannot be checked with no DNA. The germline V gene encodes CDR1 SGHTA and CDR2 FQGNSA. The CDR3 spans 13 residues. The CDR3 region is CASRPPGTDTQYF.

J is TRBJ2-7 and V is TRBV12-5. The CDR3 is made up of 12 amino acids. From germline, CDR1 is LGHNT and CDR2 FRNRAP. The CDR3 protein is CATGSKHYEQYF.

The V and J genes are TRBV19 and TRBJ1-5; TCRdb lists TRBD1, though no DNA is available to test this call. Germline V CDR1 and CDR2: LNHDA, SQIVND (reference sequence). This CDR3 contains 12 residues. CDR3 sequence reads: CASNKGNQPQHF. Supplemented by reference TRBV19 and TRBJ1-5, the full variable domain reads DGGITQSPKYLFRKEGQNVTLSCEQNLNHDAMYWYRQDPGQGLRLIYYSQIVNDFQKGDIAEGYSVSREKKESFPLTVTSAQKNPTAFYLCASNKGNQPQHFGDGTRLSIL.